This T cell receptor beta chain was captured in a study of human T cells and chemical hapten exposure. TCRdb fed the RACE reads into MiXCR, producing one record per CDR3 protein. Counted here are 35,000 to 45,000 distinct CDR3 sequences, 8.9% occurring once; the ten biggest clones make up 15%. V lost 5 bases to trimming and J lost 6 bases, with 5 bases between them. The CDR3 runs 11 residues. Germline V gene sequence: CDR1 SGHRS, CDR2 YFSETQ. Time point denoted: patch test 2, 6 weeks after DPC sensitization. Treatment meaning: therapeutic diphenylcyclopropenone sensitization with weekly scalp DPC. This sequence was found in a woman aged 40 to 49 with alopecia areata. Some clones in this sample may be carry-over from other donors' samples. The sample consisted of whole blood, taken in connection with sensitization to the hapten diphenylcyclopropenone (DPC). This chain joins TRBV5-1 and TRBJ2-2; no definite D call. The CDR3, as DNA: TGCGCCAGCAGTCCGCCCGGGGAGCTGTTTTTT. It codes for CASSPPGELFF. The variable domain in full, with the rest retrieved from reference TRBV5-1 and TRBJ2-2, is KAGVTQTPRYLIKTRGQQVTLSCSPISGHRSVSWYQQTPGQGLQFLFEYFSETQRNKGNFPGRFSGRQFSNSRSEMNVSTLELGDSALYLCASSPPGELFFGEGSRLTVL.